This T cell receptor beta chain was identified during a study of cytotoxic CD8 clonotypes in ibrutinib-treated CLL. Overall study: With a range of 6 to 36, the median treatment time before response samples were taken was approximately 11 months.

The CDR3 runs 15 residues. The V and J ends lost 7 bases and 0 bases, in that order; junction bases with no gene match: 7. Germline V CDR1 and CDR2: MNHNS, SASEGT. Points from the study as a whole: Public clonotypes (which were uncommon) either contracted or remained stable on treatment. Higher circulating CD8+ T-cell counts strongly accompanied higher baseline clonality, above age-matched healthy donors.

Worth noting for this clone: Its target is not known.

TCRdb's table, derived via immunoSEQ multiplex PCR, lists solely in-frame clones and lacks some. The sample carries about 30,000 clones, approximately 57% recorded once. This material consisted of PBMCs, taken before ibrutinib treatment. The TCR comes from a human donor with chronic lymphocytic leukemia. This chain links TRBV6-1 with TRBJ2-3; 7 nucleotides align to TRBD2. CDR3 in amino acids: CASTVLATSTDTQYF. CDR3 DNA: TGTGCCAGCACCGTACTAGCGACTAGCACAGATACGCAGTATTTT.